This entry is about one T cell receptor (beta chain). The CDR3 loop spans 15 amino acids. V was clipped by 0 bases and J by 4 bases; unmatched bases: 5. Germline V gene sequence: CDR1 SGHRS, CDR2 YFSETQ. This specimen comes from a study of blood T cell repertoires in COVID-19. Study information: Whether acute or convalescent, the COVID-19 samples came from the United States, Italy and Spain. Sample material is recorded as cDNA or gDNA derived from T cells, B-cell-depleted T cells, or PBMCs.

Here immunoSEQ multiplex PCR was the method, and the copy in TCRdb shows in-frame clones only, minus some. The table has approximately 90,000 clones, 90% seen once. The sequenced sample was peripheral blood. The TCR was taken from a man aged 60 to 75 with acute or convalescent COVID-19. The gene calls are TRBV5-1 and TRBJ1-2; 8 bases map to TRBD1. The CDR3 region is CASSLEAGGSYGYTF. The CDR3 DNA is TGCGCCAGCAGCTTGGAGGCAGGGGGCAGCTATGGCTACACCTTC. The full variable domain, rest sourced from reference TRBV5-1 and TRBJ1-2, is KAGVTQTPRYLIKTRGQQVTLSCSPISGHRSVSWYQQTPGQGLQFLFEYFSETQRNKGNFPGRFSGRQFSNSRSEMNVSTLELGDSALYLCASSLEAGGSYGYTFGSGTRLTVV.